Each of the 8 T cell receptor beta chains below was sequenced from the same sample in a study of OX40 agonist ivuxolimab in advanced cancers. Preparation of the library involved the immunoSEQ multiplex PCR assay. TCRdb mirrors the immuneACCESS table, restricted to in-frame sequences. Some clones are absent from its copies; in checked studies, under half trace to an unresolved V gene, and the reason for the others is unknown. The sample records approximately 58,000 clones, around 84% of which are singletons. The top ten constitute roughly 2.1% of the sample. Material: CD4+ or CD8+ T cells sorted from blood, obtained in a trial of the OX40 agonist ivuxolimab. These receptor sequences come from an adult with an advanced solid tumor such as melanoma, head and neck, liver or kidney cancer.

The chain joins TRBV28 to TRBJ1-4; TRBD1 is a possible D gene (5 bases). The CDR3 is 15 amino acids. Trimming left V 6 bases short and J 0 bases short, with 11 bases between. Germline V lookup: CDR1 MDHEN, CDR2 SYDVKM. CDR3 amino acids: CASSLTASTNEKLFF. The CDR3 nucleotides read TGTGCCAGCAGCCTGACAGCCTCAACTAATGAAAAACTGTTTTTT.

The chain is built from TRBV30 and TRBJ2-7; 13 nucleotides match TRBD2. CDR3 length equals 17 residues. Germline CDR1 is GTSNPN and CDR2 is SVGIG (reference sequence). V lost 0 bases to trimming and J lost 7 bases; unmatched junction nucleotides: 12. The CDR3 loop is CAWSVGRTSGSPGEQYF. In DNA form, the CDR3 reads TGTGCCTGGAGTGTAGGTCGGACTAGCGGGAGTCCGGGAGAGCAGTACTTC. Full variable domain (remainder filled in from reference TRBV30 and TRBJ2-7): SQTIHQWPATLVQPVGSPLSLECTVEGTSNPNLYWYRQAAGRGLQLLFYSVGIGQISSEVPQNLSASRPQDRQFILSSKKLLLSDSGFYLCAWSVGRTSGSPGEQYFGPGTRLTVT.

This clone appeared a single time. The CDR3 sequence is CASSIGRRHNSPLHF. CDR3 DNA sequence: TGTGCCAGCAGCATCGGCCGTCGTCATAATTCACCCCTCCACTTT. The chain is built from TRBV11-2 and TRBJ1-6; D remains ambiguous. Germline CDR1 reads SGHAT; CDR2 reads FQNNGV. There are 15 residues in the CDR3. V lost 5 bases to trimming and J lost 5 bases, with 13 bases between them.

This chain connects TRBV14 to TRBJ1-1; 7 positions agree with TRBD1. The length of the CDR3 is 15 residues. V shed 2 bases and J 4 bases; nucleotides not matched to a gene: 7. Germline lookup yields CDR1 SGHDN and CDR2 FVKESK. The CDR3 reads CASSQRQGTGTEAFF. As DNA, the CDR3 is TGTGCCAGCAGCCAAAGACAGGGAACGGGCACTGAAGCTTTCTTT.

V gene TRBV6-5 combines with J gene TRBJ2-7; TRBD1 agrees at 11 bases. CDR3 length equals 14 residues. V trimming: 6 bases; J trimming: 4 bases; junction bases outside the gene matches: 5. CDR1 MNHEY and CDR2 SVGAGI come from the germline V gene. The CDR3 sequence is CASRHGDRGYEQYF. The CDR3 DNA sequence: TGTGCCAGCAGACACGGGGACAGGGGGTACGAGCAGTACTTC.

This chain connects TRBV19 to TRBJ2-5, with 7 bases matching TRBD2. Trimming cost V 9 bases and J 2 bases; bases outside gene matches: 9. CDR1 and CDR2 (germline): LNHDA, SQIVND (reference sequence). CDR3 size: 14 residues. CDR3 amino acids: CASGVGGGQETQYF. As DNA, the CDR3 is TGTGCCAGCGGAGTGGGGGGAGGGCAAGAGACCCAGTACTTC. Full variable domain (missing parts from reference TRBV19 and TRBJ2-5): DGGITQSPKYLFRKEGQNVTLSCEQNLNHDAMYWYRQDPGQGLRLIYYSQIVNDFQKGDIAEGYSVSREKKESFPLTVTSAQKNPTAFYLCASGVGGGQETQYFGPGTRLLVL.

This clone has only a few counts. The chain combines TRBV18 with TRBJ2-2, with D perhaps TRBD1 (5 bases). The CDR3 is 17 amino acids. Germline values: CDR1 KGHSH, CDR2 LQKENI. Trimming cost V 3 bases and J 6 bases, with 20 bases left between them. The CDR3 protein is CASSPLPRTSVSGELFF. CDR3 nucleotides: TGTGCCAGCTCACCGCTCCCTCGGACATCCGTCTCCGGGGAGCTGTTTTTT. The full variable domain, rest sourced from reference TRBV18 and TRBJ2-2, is NAGVMQNPRHLVRRRGQEARLRCSPMKGHSHVYWYRQLPEEGLKFMVYLQKENIIDESGMPKERFSAEFPKEGPSILRIQQVVRGDSAAYFCASSPLPRTSVSGELFFGEGSRLTVL.

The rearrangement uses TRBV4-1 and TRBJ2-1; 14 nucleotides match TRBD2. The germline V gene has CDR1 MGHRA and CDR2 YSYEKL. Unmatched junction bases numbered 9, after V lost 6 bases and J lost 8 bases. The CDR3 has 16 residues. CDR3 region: CASSHASGLAGDEQFF. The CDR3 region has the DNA TGCGCCAGCAGTCATGCTTCGGGACTAGCGGGAGATGAGCAGTTCTTC.